Only one count was recorded for the clone carrying this T cell receptor beta chain. Antigen specificity is unknown. This sample was included in a study of breast tumors, draining lymph nodes, adjacent tissues. TCRdb reprocessed the multiplex PCR reads via MiXCR and lists one record per CDR3 protein. The sample holds around 290,000 distinct CDR3 sequences, under 35% seen once. Samples came from axillary lymph nodes draining the breast cancer. The CDR3 runs 15 residues. Trimming shortened V by 3 bases and J by 9 bases, and 20 bases separated the two germline ends. CDR1 is SGHTA, CDR2 FQGNSA, per germline. Findings of the study overall: Findings are consistent with lymph node origin and intratumoral expansion of most tumor T cells. Compared with basal-like, luminal-like tumors shared significantly more repertoire with nontumor tissue. Tumors had less TCR diversity than lymph nodes, more than nontumor tissue.

This chain joins TRBV7-2 and TRBJ2-5, with D possibly being TRBD2 (6 bases). This clonotype was obtained from a female donor with breast cancer. Some clones in this sample may be carry-over from other donors' samples. The material sequenced was axillary lymph node tissue. CDR3 DNA: TGTGCCAGCAGCTTGATCGCGGGGCGCAATCAGCCCCAGTACTTC. It specifies CASSLIAGRNQPQYF.